This TCR beta chain came from a study of cytomegalovirus exposure and HLA in healthy donors (dated by TCRdb to about 2017). For context, the study as a whole: An earlier analysis of 587 of the donors reported 276 Gb of sequence data and 95 million to 120 million unique TCR beta sequences obtained from about 180 million T cells. Rather than drawing on any new phenotypic data, the later analysis identified candidate immune exposures from TCR beta sequences and the way those sequences occurred across donors. In addition to the first cohort of 666 subjects, a separate validation cohort of approximately 130 different subjects was used. HLA typing included class I and class II loci at four-digit resolution. In an earlier analysis of over 550 of the donors, high-throughput TCR beta sequencing was used to judge whether each TCR beta V gene segment behaved as functional or pseudogenic. The study profiled the T cell repertoires of hundreds of subjects by immunosequencing and related them to cytomegalovirus serostatus. Typing coverage differed by locus: A, B, C, DRB1 and DQB1 were typed in roughly 629-630 donors, DQA1 in 500 to 550, DPA1 in around 580, and DPB1 in just under 490. A later genetic analysis took genome-wide SNP genotypes for about three fifths of the 666 donors and used that subset as a discovery cohort. Because of strong linkage in the cohort, roughly five DR-DQ haplotypes were treated as single units for association and clustering. Donor age, sex, ethnicity and CMV serostatus were collected together with the repertoire data. To predict cytomegalovirus infection status, the study brought together high-throughput TCR immunosequencing, statistical association of individual TCRs with disease status, and machine learning. The aim of the study was to test whether cataloging public T cell receptors could identify signatures of past pathogen exposure. Among roughly 370 genotyped donors of the cohort, an average of around 240,000 unique TCR beta nucleotide sequences were sequenced per donor, roughly 18% of them non-productive. A later analysis re-examined previously published TCR beta repertoires from about 700 donors and added high-resolution HLA genotyping to investigate patterns of TCR occurrence. All discovery cohort repertoires had been generated using a single sequencing platform. An early release covering 550 to 700 HLA-typed donors comprised about 300 gigabases of sequencing data and tens of millions of unique TCR sequences. Among the roughly 390 genotyped donors, under 90% belonged to the genetic ancestry cluster associated with self-reported Caucasian donors. Overall results and qualifications from the work: Because the 87-base-pair reads could not distinguish some IMGT-functional V segments, including TRBV6-2 and TRBV6-3, those segments were excluded. A later analysis found that most CMV-associated TCR beta chains appeared HLA-restricted, with HLA associations seemingly driven largely by CMV exposure. CMV serostatus was the only immune exposure information available for the cohort. In a later analysis, HLA-associated TCR beta chains were found to be more clonally expanded and to have lower generation probabilities than equally common non-associated chains. In vitro tests confirmed that a few of the cytomegalovirus-associated TCR beta chains recognize cytomegalovirus antigens. Specific HLA alleles were associated with 15,000 to 20,000 TCR beta sequences at a false discovery rate of 0.05 in a later analysis. Presence/absence analyses assumed roughly uniform sequencing depth across donors, an assumption that may not hold. In an earlier analysis of under 600 of the donors, most TCR beta V segments were observed in productive rearrangements about 87% or about 30% of the time, broadly matching IMGT annotations. This cohort had only TCR beta chains sequenced, and the lack of alpha or paired-chain data limited which features could be detected. When HLA alleles, especially DR and DQ, strongly co-occurred, attributing TCR associations to individual alleles was difficult. A further reported finding was that TCR beta sequences accurately predicted the HLA-A and HLA-B alleles for most subjects in the first cohort. Several of the top co-occurrence clusters appeared to be linked to parvovirus B19, influenza, CMV and Epstein-Barr virus, according to a later analysis. The study listed 150 to 200 TCR beta chains as associated with cytomegalovirus. A later genetic analysis reported fewer N-insertions in productive TCRs among donors in an Asian-associated ancestry cluster than the approximately 700-donor mean. Most TCR sequences were observed very rarely across donors, whereas some public TCRs were present in many individuals. Because HLA typing was unavailable for some donors at each locus, only the typed subset was used in association tests. In a later genetic analysis, a missense DCLRE1C variant was associated with V-gene and J-gene trimming of TCR beta chains, and the association was replicated in an independent cohort. The authors suggested that the approach could potentially be extended to other disease states and immunological phenotypes. A group of highly shared sequence variants was considered likely to be a technical artifact of the sequencing pipeline. Linkage disequilibrium might explain the correlated functional status among segregating V segments, but an unknown experimental factor could not be excluded. Some 16 rarely observed V segments, including chromosome 9 orphons, were excluded from the earlier analysis of some 590 of the donors because counts were too low. According to a later analysis, TCR association rates differed among HLA loci, with DRB1 alleles showing the most associated TCRs and HLA-C alleles showing the fewest. The classifier was reported to diagnose cytomegalovirus status with high specificity and sensitivity in both the original and validation cohorts.

About this clone: Its binding antigen is unknown.

Taken from cysteine to phenylalanine, the CDR3 has 14 residues. Only CDR3 DNA is held: 42 bases, read in frame from base 1. Here V drops 4 bases and J drops 3 bases, and the junction holds 5 bases not matched to any gene. CDR1 and CDR2 (SGHTA, FQGNSA) derive from the germline V gene. The receptor library was made with the immunoSEQ multiplex PCR assay. For the multiplex PCR, a mixture combining 60 forward primers for TCR Vbeta segments and 13 reverse primers for TCR Jbeta segments was used. The CDR3 region of rearranged TCR beta genes was amplified from genomic DNA by a multiplex PCR assay. Amplified TCR beta libraries were sequenced as 87-base-pair reads on the Illumina HiSeq System. The original methods were these. A later analysis counted tens of millions of unique TCR beta chains across the roughly 700 repertoires, and some 11 million of these chains were shared by at least two donors. To remove PCR and sequencing errors, raw reads were error-corrected and collapsed into unique sequences using a nearest-neighbor algorithm that merged closely related sequences. V, D and J gene segments were assigned by aligning CDR3 sequences to IMGT reference sequences. Each retained sequence needed at least a six-nucleotide match to both a V gene segment and a J gene segment. A rearrangement was called productive if the CDR3 had no stop codons and remained in frame with V and J, and every other rearrangement was called non-productive. Following IMGT convention, CDR3 was defined as the stretch from the second conserved V-encoded cysteine to the conserved J-encoded phenylalanine. The earlier analysis of roughly 590 of the donors excluded any sequence lacking an unambiguous match to a single V gene segment. In an earlier analysis of several hundred of the donors, V segments were called functional above 56.7% productive rearrangements and were called segregating when the between-donor standard deviation exceeded 5%. A statistical classification framework was developed to diagnose cytomegalovirus status using the catalog of TCR beta chain sequences. In a later analysis, TCR nucleotide sequences were compared against IMGT/GENE-DB human TR gene sequences so that V and J genes could be assigned. A later analysis assigned CDR3 sequences and most-parsimonious VDJ recombination scenarios with the TCRdist pipeline. A later analysis defined each TCR beta chain by its CDR3 amino acid sequence plus V-gene family, and excluded reads lacking a unique V-gene family. In a later analysis, 550 to 650 highly shared, low-generation-probability nucleotide sequences were removed to address suspected cross-contamination and a sequencing artifact. In a later analysis, a clonal expansion index for each public chain was calculated from normalized within-repertoire ranks of inferred template counts. Generation probabilities in a later analysis came from a VDJ recombination model fitted to out-of-frame rearrangements, and those results were checked against IGoR. Hypergeometric tests were used in a later analysis to score TCR-TCR, TCR-HLA and TCR-CMV co-occurrence, with a repertoire-size bias correction applied to the TCR pairs. False discovery rates were estimated in a later analysis by permuting HLA or CMV assignments 20 times. A later analysis grouped co-occurring TCRs with DBSCAN, adding TCRdist sequence similarity when clustering within HLA-allele-positive subsets. Repertoires with fewer than 30,000 or more than 120,000 public chains were left out of co-occurrence clustering, as were several repertoires with anomalous nucleotide sharing. TCRdb re-hosts the immuneACCESS table, in-frame sequences only. Its copies lack some clones; in the studies checked, an unresolved V gene accounts for under half of them, and the cause for the rest is not known. V and J calls and clone size are as listed in that table; D and trimming were resolved from the DNA. The table kept for this sample lists 100,000 to 150,000 clones. The top ten hold about 2.2% of the sample.

The cohort was made up of about 610 healthy bone marrow donors. All cohort members were sampled while nominally healthy, although unrecorded immune exposures were likely present. The donor tested CMV seronegative, placing the donor among the roughly 340 seronegative members of the cohort. A peripheral blood sample was collected from each donor, and TCR beta sequencing was performed on peripheral blood mononuclear cells. The Qiagen DNeasy Blood Extraction Kit was used to extract genomic DNA from the blood cell samples. This TCR came from a man between 35 and 55 years old in good health and CMV-seronegative. This chain joins TRBV7-2 to TRBJ2-7; TRBD2 lines up with 8 middle nucleotides. The sample was PBMCs. The DNA sequence reads TGTGCCAGCAGCTCCACTAGCGGCCGCTACGAGCAGTACTTC. It specifies CASSSTSGRYEQYF.